This T cell receptor beta chain was profiled in a study of blood T cell repertoires in COVID-19. Study background: COVID-19 samples from acute and convalescent phases originated in the United States, Italy and Spain.

Assay: immunoSEQ multiplex PCR; the TCRdb copy retains only in-frame clones and omits some. The table has about 210,000 clones, more than 70% seen once. The TCR sequence derives from a human donor in a cohort sampled during active COVID-19. Sequenced material: peripheral blood.

The CDR3 nucleotides read TGCGCCAGCAGCCCAGGGACAGTGGACGAGCAGTACTTC. The encoded protein is CASSPGTVDEQYF. The chain joins TRBV5-1 to TRBJ2-7; 7 bases match TRBD1. V shed 4 bases, J shed 5 bases, and the junction held 6 bases outside the gene matches. This CDR3 region has 13 residues. Germline-derived CDR1 and CDR2 are SGHRS and YFSETQ.